A single sample gave rise to the 26 T cell receptor beta chains below, sequenced in a study of T cells after yellow fever vaccination. One entry per CDR3 protein, called by TCRdb with MiXCR from the 5' RACE reads. The profile shows some 260,000 distinct CDR3 sequences, roughly 5.6% of them singletons. The sample was CD4+ T cells sorted from PBMCs, taken on the day of the yellow fever booster vaccination. All receptors derive from a man between 18 and 29 years old who received the YFV17D yellow fever vaccine.

This clonotype was picked up many times. This chain links TRBV18 with TRBJ2-3; 8 bases agree with TRBD1. V lost 3 bases to trimming and J lost 4 bases; unmatched junction nucleotides: 3. Germline CDR1 and CDR2: KGHSH and LQKENI. The length of the CDR3 is 14 residues. The CDR3 is CASSPDRVADTQYF. The CDR3 DNA sequence: TGTGCCAGCTCACCGGACAGGGTAGCAGATACGCAGTATTTT. The variable domain in full, with the rest retrieved from reference TRBV18 and TRBJ2-3, is NAGVMQNPRHLVRRRGQEARLRCSPMKGHSHVYWYRQLPEEGLKFMVYLQKENIIDESGMPKERFSAEFPKEGPSILRIQQVVRGDSAAYFCASSPDRVADTQYFGPGTRLTVL.

This clonotype occurred many times. The genes are TRBV7-2 and TRBJ2-3; D call uncertain. The V end lost 4 bases, the J end lost 0 bases, and 8 bases lay between the germline ends. CDR3 length equals 14 residues. The germline CDR1 and CDR2 sequences are SGHTA and FQGNSA. The CDR3 protein is CASSSHQSTDTQYF. CDR3 nucleotides: TGTGCCAGCAGCTCCCATCAAAGCACAGATACGCAGTATTTT. Drawing the rest from reference TRBV7-2 and TRBJ2-3, the complete variable domain is GAGVSQSPSNKVTEKGKDVELRCDPISGHTALYWYRQSLGQGLEFLIYFQGNSAPDKSGLPSDRFSAERTGGSVSTLTIQRTQQEDSAVYLCASSSHQSTDTQYFGPGTRLTVL.

This clonotype came up many times. The V and J genes are TRBV29-1 and TRBJ1-6; D unclear. Trimming left V 1 base short and J 7 bases short, with 8 bases between. Germline assignment: CDR1 SQVTM and CDR2 ANQGSEA. The CDR3 is 13 residues long. The CDR3 spells CSVEVRSNSPLHF. The CDR3 region has the DNA TGCAGCGTTGAAGTCCGATCCAATTCACCCCTCCACTTT.

This clonotype was observed a few times. The J gene is TRBJ2-1, the V gene TRBV10-3, with TRBD2 as a possible D gene (6 bases). CDR3 length: 15 amino acids. Between the trimmed V and J ends, which lost 6 bases and 8 bases, there was a span of 20 bases. Germline lookup yields CDR1 ENHRY and CDR2 SYGVKD. The CDR3 here is CAIRRDFLEGDEQFF. The CDR3 bases are TGTGCCATCAGAAGGGACTTCCTTGAGGGAGATGAGCAGTTCTTC.

The chain uses TRBV7-2 and TRBJ2-7; 7 bases fit TRBD1. CDR1 and CDR2 (germline): SGHTA, FQGNSA. Losses at the gene ends were 4 bases for V and 8 bases for J; bases not matched to a gene: 5. The CDR3 loop spans 12 amino acids. The CDR3 nucleotides are TGTGCCAGCAGCTCGGGACAGACCAAGCAGTACTTC. This gives the protein CASSSGQTKQYF. The full variable domain, completed using reference TRBV7-2 and TRBJ2-7, is GAGVSQSPSNKVTEKGKDVELRCDPISGHTALYWYRQSLGQGLEFLIYFQGNSAPDKSGLPSDRFSAERTGGSVSTLTIQRTQQEDSAVYLCASSSGQTKQYFGPGTRLTVT.

The table lists this clonotype with a few counts. The CDR3 region has the DNA TGTGCCAGCAGTACCACTGGTGTGAACACTGAAGCTTTCTTT. It is translated as CASSTTGVNTEAFF. The gene calls are TRBV5-4 and TRBJ1-1; D remains ambiguous. With 5 bases removed from V and 0 bases from J, the gap between germline ends came to 11 bases. The CDR3 totals 14 residues. Germline CDR1 reads SGHNT; CDR2 reads YYREEE (reference sequence). The whole variable domain, filled in from reference TRBV5-4 and TRBJ1-1, reads ETGVTQSPTHLIKTRGQQVTLRCSSQSGHNTVSWYQQALGQGPQFIFQYYREEENGRGNFPPRFSGLQFPNYSSELNVNALELDDSALYLCASSTTGVNTEAFFGQGTRLTVV.

V usage is TRBV7-2 and J usage is TRBJ1-3; 7 bases align to TRBD1. CDR1 and CDR2 (germline): SGHTA, FQGNSA. The CDR3 is made up of 16 amino acids. V was pared by 4 bases and J by 0 bases, with 6 bases of the junction left unmatched. The CDR3 DNA sequence: TGTGCCAGCAGCTCGTGGACAGGCGGCTCTGGAAACACCATATATTTT. This encodes CASSSWTGGSGNTIYF.

This clonotype was detected many times. J is TRBJ1-1 and V is TRBV12-3 or TRBV12-4, with 7 nucleotides matching TRBD1. The CDR3 totals 16 residues. Trimming removed 4 bases from V and 5 bases from J; junction bases left unmatched: 13. The CDR3, as DNA: TGTGCCAGCAGTTCCGGGACAGACATTAAGGGGACTGAAGCTTTCTTT. The encoded protein is CASSSGTDIKGTEAFF.

The chain recombines TRBV11-2 with TRBJ2-7; D might be TRBD2 (5 bases). The V gene's germline CDR1 is SGHAT and CDR2 FQNNGV. The CDR3 is made up of 14 amino acids. Trimming cost V 1 base and J 5 bases, with 12 bases left between them. DNA of the CDR3: TGTGCCAGCAGCTTAGCCGCCGGAGGCGACGAGCAGTACTTC. It translates to CASSLAAGGDEQYF.

This clonotype was seen many times. The gene calls are TRBV29-1 and TRBJ2-3, with 11 bases fitting TRBD1. The CDR3 consists of 13 residues. The junction had 4 bases not matched to a gene; V was cut back by 6 bases and J by 5 bases. Germline CDR1 and CDR2: SQVTM and ANQGSEA. This CDR3 is CSVQGQGGDTQYF. The CDR3 nucleotides read TGCAGCGTCCAGGGACAGGGGGGAGATACGCAGTATTTT.

This clonotype is judged medium-sized. This sequence joins TRBV12-3 or TRBV12-4 and TRBJ1-1; 8 nucleotides line up with TRBD1. V lost 7 bases to trimming and J lost 7 bases; unmatched junction nucleotides: 14. The CDR3 runs to 15 residues. The CDR3: CASTRPGQGENEAFF. The CDR3 DNA reads TGTGCCAGCACCAGGCCCGGACAGGGTGAAAATGAAGCTTTCTTT.

This clonotype was seen more than once but under ten times. The chain uses TRBV11-2 and TRBJ1-2; a weak D match, TRBD1 (6 bases). Trimming left V 3 bases short and J 4 bases short, with 15 bases between. CDR3 size: 15 residues. CDR1 is SGHAT, CDR2 FQNNGV, per germline. The CDR3 reads CASSFLGGRGYGYTF. For the CDR3, the DNA is TGTGCCAGCAGCTTCTTGGGGGGGCGAGGCTATGGCTACACCTTC.

The chain couples TRBV12-3 or TRBV12-4 to TRBJ2-3; TRBD1 or TRBD2 may be the D gene (6 bases each). V was trimmed by 7 bases and J by 3 bases, leaving 20 bases between them. This CDR3 comprises 16 residues. This CDR3 is CASTPGGGLGTDTQYF. DNA of the CDR3: TGTGCCAGCACCCCCGGTGGGGGGCTAGGGACAGATACGCAGTATTTT.

This chain connects TRBV3-1 to TRBJ2-1; D is undetermined. Germline CDR1 reads LGHDT; CDR2 reads YNNKEL (reference sequence). The CDR3 runs to 13 residues. Trimming took 3 bases from V and 7 from J, leaving 10 bases between them. The DNA for the CDR3 is TGTGCCAGCAGCCACGAAATCGGGAATGAGCAGTTCTTC. Its translation is CASSHEIGNEQFF.

The chain recombines TRBV7-2 with TRBJ2-5; 7 bases fit TRBD2. The germline CDR1 and CDR2 sequences are SGHTA and FQGNSA. The CDR3 contains 15 residues. V shed 5 bases and J 0 bases; nucleotides not matched to a gene: 6. Written as DNA, the CDR3 is TGTGCCAGCAGCCCAACCCGGGGGGACCAAGAGACCCAGTACTTC. Protein: CASSPTRGDQETQYF.

This clonotype was seen a handful of times. The chain combines TRBV18 with TRBJ2-7; D is possibly TRBD1 (7 bases). Per the germline V gene, CDR1 is KGHSH and CDR2 is LQKENI. The CDR3 sequence is 15 residues long. Trimming took 3 bases from V and 1 from J, leaving 13 bases between them. CDR3 coding DNA: TGTGCCAGCTCACCGGACAGGAGGGAATCCTACGAGCAGTACGTC. This translates into CASSPDRRESYEQYV.

This clonotype was recorded many times. CDR3 nucleotides: TGTGCCATCAGGGGACAGAGCACAGATACGCAGTATTTT. Translation: CAIRGQSTDTQYF. The chain recombines TRBV10-3 with TRBJ2-3; 7 nucleotides line up with TRBD1. CDR3 size: 13 residues. Unmatched junction bases numbered 0, after V lost 6 bases and J lost 0 bases. Germline lookup yields CDR1 ENHRY and CDR2 SYGVKD.

The table lists this clonotype with a few counts. The rearrangement joins TRBV19 to TRBJ1-5; 8 bases are a match to TRBD1. This CDR3 region has 16 residues. Germline CDR1 is LNHDA and CDR2 is SQIVND (reference sequence). After removal of 8 bases from V and 4 bases from J, the junction contained 13 bases not matched to a gene. CDR3 in DNA: TGTGCCAGTGCGGGAAGTCCGGGACAGGAAAATCAGCCCCAGCATTTT. Protein: CASAGSPGQENQPQHF.

The chain joins TRBV11-3 to TRBJ2-5, with 11 nucleotides matching TRBD2. Germline CDR1 SGHNT, CDR2 YENEEA. This CDR3 is built from 17 residues. Losses at the gene ends were 1 base for V and 0 bases for J; bases not matched to a gene: 4. CDR3 DNA sequence: TGTGCCAGCAGCTTAGGTTTGACTAGCGGGGACCAAGAGACCCAGTACTTC. Protein: CASSLGLTSGDQETQYF.

This clonotype has a count of ten or more. This chain uses TRBV7-6 with TRBJ2-3; D is uncertain. Trimming took 5 bases from V and 0 from J, leaving 6 bases between them. Per germline, CDR1 SGHVS and CDR2 FNYEAQ. The CDR3 runs 13 residues. The CDR3 region has the DNA TGTGCCAGCAGCCGATTAAGCACAGATACGCAGTATTTT. Its protein is CASSRLSTDTQYF.

This clonotype was detected a few times. The chain carries TRBV6-2 or TRBV6-3 and TRBJ1-5, with D perhaps matching TRBD1 (6 bases). The germline V gene encodes CDR1 MNHEY and CDR2 SVGEGT. The CDR3 is 15 residues long. Between the trimmed V and J ends, which lost 5 bases and 5 bases, there was a span of 16 bases. The CDR3 nucleotides read TGTGCCAGCAGTACACAACAGGGATGGGATCAGCCCCAGCATTTT. Translating it yields CASSTQQGWDQPQHF.

Only a few counts were recorded for this clonotype. The chain has TRBV5-4 and TRBJ1-2; TRBD1 agrees at 7 bases. There are 16 residues in the CDR3. Germline V gives CDR1 SGHNT, CDR2 YYREEE (reference sequence). V shed 4 bases and J 0 bases; nucleotides not matched to a gene: 9. CDR3 region: CASSLRGGVANYGYTF. CDR3 sequence (DNA): TGTGCCAGCAGCCTCAGGGGGGGGGTAGCTAACTATGGCTACACCTTC.

This clonotype was observed a handful of times. This chain joins TRBV6-1 and TRBJ2-5, with D unresolved. CDR3 length: 13 amino acids. Trimming pared 5 bases from V and 5 bases from J, leaving 12 bases between. Germline V gives CDR1 MNHNS, CDR2 SASEGT. The CDR3 is CASSRELIETQYF. CDR3 DNA sequence: TGTGCCAGCAGTAGGGAATTAATCGAGACCCAGTACTTC.

CDR3 in amino acids: CASSYGGPTNYGYTF. DNA of the CDR3: TGTGCCAGCAGTTACGGGGGGCCCACTAACTATGGCTACACCTTC. This sequence joins TRBV6-5 and TRBJ1-2; tentatively, D is TRBD1 (6 bases). Trimming took 2 bases from V and 0 from J, leaving 10 bases between them. This CDR3 contains 15 residues. Per germline, CDR1 MNHEY and CDR2 SVGAGI.

This clonotype has at least ten counts. The rearrangement uses TRBV10-3 and TRBJ2-7, with a possible D match to TRBD2 (7 bases). The germline V and J ends were trimmed by 0 bases and 3 bases, with 12 bases remaining between them. The CDR3 is made up of 15 amino acids. Germline-derived CDR1 and CDR2 are ENHRY and SYGVKD. The CDR3 here is CAISESEGGVYEQYF. The DNA for the CDR3 is TGTGCCATCAGTGAGTCTGAAGGGGGGGTCTACGAGCAGTACTTC.

This clonotype showed up many times. This chain uses TRBV19 with TRBJ2-7; TRBD2 matches 8 bases. Germline CDR1 LNHDA, CDR2 SQIVND (reference sequence). CDR3 length: 15 amino acids. V lost 6 bases, J lost 5 bases, and 12 bases stayed unmatched. CDR3 in DNA: TGTGCCAGTAGACCTCTAGCGGGCTCCCTCGACGAGCAGTACTTC. The encoded protein is CASRPLAGSLDEQYF.